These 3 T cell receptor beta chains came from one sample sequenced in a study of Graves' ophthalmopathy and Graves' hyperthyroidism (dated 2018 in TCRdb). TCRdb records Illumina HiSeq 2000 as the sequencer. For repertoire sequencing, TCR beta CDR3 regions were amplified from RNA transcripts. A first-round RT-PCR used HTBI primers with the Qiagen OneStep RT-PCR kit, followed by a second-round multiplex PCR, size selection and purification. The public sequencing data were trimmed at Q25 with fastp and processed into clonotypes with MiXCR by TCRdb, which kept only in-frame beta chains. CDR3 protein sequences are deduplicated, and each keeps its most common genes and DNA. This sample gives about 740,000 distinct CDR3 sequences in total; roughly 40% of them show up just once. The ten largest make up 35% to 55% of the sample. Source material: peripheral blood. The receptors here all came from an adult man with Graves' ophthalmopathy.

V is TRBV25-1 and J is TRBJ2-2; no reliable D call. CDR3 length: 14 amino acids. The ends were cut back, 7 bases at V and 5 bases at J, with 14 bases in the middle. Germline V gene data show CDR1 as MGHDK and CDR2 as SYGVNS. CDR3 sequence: CASTPADWTGELFF. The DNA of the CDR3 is TGTGCCAGCACGCCGGCAGATTGGACCGGGGAGCTGTTTTTT.

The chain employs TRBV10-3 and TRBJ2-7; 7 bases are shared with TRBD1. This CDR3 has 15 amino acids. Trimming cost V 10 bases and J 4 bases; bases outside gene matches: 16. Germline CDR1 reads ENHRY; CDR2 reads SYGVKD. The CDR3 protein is CASSPVDRDLYEQYF. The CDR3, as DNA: TGTGCCAGCTCACCGGTTGACAGGGATCTTTACGAGCAGTACTTC.

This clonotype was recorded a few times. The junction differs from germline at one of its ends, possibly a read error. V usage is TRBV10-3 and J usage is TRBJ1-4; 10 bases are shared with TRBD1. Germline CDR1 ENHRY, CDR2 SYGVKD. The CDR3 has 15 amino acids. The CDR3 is CASSGAGTGAEKLFF. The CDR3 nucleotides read TGTGCCAGCAGTGGGGCCGGGACAGGGGCCGAAAAACTGTTTTTT.